This T cell receptor (beta chain) originates from a study of cytomegalovirus exposure and HLA in healthy donors (dated by TCRdb to 2015 to 2018). Broadly, across the study: According to an earlier analysis of a few hundred of the donors, about 179 million T cells yielded 95 million to 140 million unique TCR beta sequences and 276 Gb of sequence data. Among the approximately 430 genotyped donors, around 81% belonged to the genetic ancestry cluster associated with self-reported Caucasian donors. In the later analysis, no new phenotypic data were used to find candidate immune exposures; instead, reliance was placed on TCR beta sequences and their occurrence across donors. About 280 gigabases of sequencing data and roughly 81 million unique TCR sequences made up an early release that covered roughly 670 HLA-typed donors. In an earlier analysis of 587 of the donors, high-throughput TCR beta sequencing was used to judge whether each TCR beta V gene segment behaved as functional or pseudogenic. The study profiled the T cell repertoires of under 700 subjects by immunosequencing and related them to cytomegalovirus serostatus. A later genetic analysis used genome-wide SNP genotypes for about 55% of the 666 donors, treating that subset as a discovery cohort. Among roughly 400 genotyped donors of the cohort, an average of approximately 250,000 unique TCR beta nucleotide sequences were sequenced per donor, about a sixth of them non-productive. Class I and class II HLA loci were covered by the typing at four-digit resolution. The aim of the study was to test whether cataloging public T cell receptors could identify signatures of past pathogen exposure. A later analysis re-analyzed previously published TCR beta repertoires from hundreds of donors and added high-resolution HLA genotyping to study TCR occurrence patterns. Along with the roughly 670-subject first cohort, a separate validation cohort of over 90 different subjects was used. A handful of DR-DQ haplotypes were handled as single units for association and clustering because linkage in the cohort was strong. All discovery cohort repertoires had been generated on a single sequencing platform. Typing coverage varied by locus: about 620-630 donors for A, B, C, DRB1 and DQB1; approximately 520 for DQA1; approximately 610 for DPA1; some 470 for DPB1. Donor age, sex, ethnicity and CMV serostatus were collected together with the repertoire data. High-throughput TCR immunosequencing, statistical association of individual TCRs with disease status, and machine learning were combined to predict cytomegalovirus infection status. What the work shows at the level of the full study, not this receptor alone: A later analysis reported that several top co-occurrence clusters appeared linked to parvovirus B19, influenza, CMV and Epstein-Barr virus. The classifier was reported to diagnose cytomegalovirus status with high specificity and sensitivity in both the original and validation cohorts. Strong co-occurrence of HLA alleles, especially DR and DQ, made assigning TCR associations to individual alleles difficult. Roughly uniform sequencing depth across donors was assumed in presence/absence analyses, although this assumption may not hold. V-gene and J-gene trimming of TCR beta chains was associated with a missense DCLRE1C variant in a later genetic analysis, and the association was replicated in an independent cohort. Because counts were too low, some 17 rarely observed V segments, including chromosome 9 orphons, were excluded from the earlier analysis of around 640 of the donors. At a false discovery rate of 0.05, a later analysis linked 16,000 or so TCR beta sequences to specific HLA alleles. In a later analysis, HLA-associated TCR beta chains showed more clonal expansion and lower generation probabilities than non-associated chains that were equally common. In vitro tests confirmed that a few of the cytomegalovirus-associated TCR beta chains recognize cytomegalovirus antigens. In a later analysis, most CMV-associated TCR beta chains were found to appear HLA-restricted, with HLA associations seemingly driven largely by CMV exposure. A further reported finding was that TCR beta sequences accurately predicted the HLA-A and HLA-B alleles for most subjects in the first cohort. A cluster of highly shared sequence variants was judged likely to represent a technical artifact of the sequencing pipeline. Correlated functional status among segregating V segments might reflect linkage disequilibrium, but an unknown experimental factor could not be ruled out. An earlier analysis of some 590 of the donors showed that most TCR beta V segments appeared in productive rearrangements either about 87% or about 30% of the time, which broadly matched IMGT annotations. In a later analysis, TCR association rates were found to vary across HLA loci, with the most associated TCRs seen for DRB1 alleles and the fewest for HLA-C alleles. The only immune exposure information available for the cohort was CMV serostatus. Across donors, most TCR sequences were observed very rarely, whereas some public TCRs were present in many individuals. A total of fewer than 200 TCR beta chains were listed by the study as associated with cytomegalovirus. HLA typing was unavailable for some donors at each locus, so association tests used only the typed subset. According to the authors, the approach could potentially be generalized to other disease states and immunological phenotypes. Some IMGT-functional V segments, including TRBV6-2 and TRBV6-3, could not be told apart with the 87-base-pair reads, so those segments were excluded. The cohort was sequenced for TCR beta chains only, and without alpha or paired-chain data the features that could be detected were limited. Compared with the roughly 600-donor mean, donors in an Asian-associated ancestry cluster had fewer N-insertions in productive TCRs, according to a later genetic analysis.

From cysteine to phenylalanine, the CDR3 is 16 amino acids long. The sequence is cut down to CDR3 DNA, 48 bases in frame from base 1. Per the germline V gene, MNHEY is the CDR1 and SVGAGI is the CDR2. V and J are truncated by 0 bases and 5 bases respectively, leaving an intervening sequence of 16 bases. On this clone itself: Its recognized antigen is unknown. Per-nucleotide qualities are absent, and no much larger clonotype sits a single base away.

In total, fewer than 750 healthy bone marrow donors made up the cohort. At the time of sampling, every cohort member was nominally healthy, though immune exposures that went unrecorded were likely present. The donor was CMV seropositive and was included in the group of 300 or so seropositive cohort members. Each donor provided a peripheral blood sample, and peripheral blood mononuclear cells were used for TCR beta sequencing. The Qiagen DNeasy Blood Extraction Kit was used to extract genomic DNA from the blood cell samples. Library prep was done by the immunoSEQ multiplex PCR assay. For the multiplex PCR, a mixture combining 60 forward primers for TCR Vbeta segments and 13 reverse primers for TCR Jbeta segments was used. The CDR3 region of rearranged TCR beta genes was amplified from genomic DNA with a multiplex PCR assay. Amplified TCR beta libraries were sequenced as 87-base-pair reads on the Illumina HiSeq System. For the original study's pipeline: In a later analysis, roughly 80 million unique TCR beta chains were counted across the approximately 620 repertoires, and approximately 11 million of these chains were shared by at least two donors. Raw reads were error-corrected and collapsed into unique sequences by a nearest-neighbor algorithm in which closely related sequences were merged to remove PCR and sequencing errors. Alignment of CDR3 sequences to IMGT reference sequences was used to assign V, D and J gene segments. For a sequence to be retained, at least a six-nucleotide match to both a V gene segment and a J gene segment was required. Rearrangements were classified as productive when the CDR3 lacked stop codons and remained in frame with V and J, and all other rearrangements were classified as non-productive. CDR3 was defined according to IMGT convention as the region running from the second conserved V-encoded cysteine to the conserved J-encoded phenylalanine. The earlier analysis of about 590 of the donors excluded sequences that lacked an unambiguous match to a single V gene segment. In an earlier analysis of around 600 of the donors, V segments were called functional above 56.7% productive rearrangements and were called segregating when the between-donor standard deviation exceeded 5%. A statistical classification framework was developed to diagnose cytomegalovirus status using the catalog of TCR beta chain sequences. In a later analysis, V and J genes were assigned by comparing TCR nucleotide sequences against IMGT/GENE-DB human TR gene sequences. A later analysis assigned CDR3 sequences and most-parsimonious VDJ recombination scenarios with the TCRdist pipeline. In a later analysis, each TCR beta chain was defined by its CDR3 amino acid sequence together with its V-gene family, and reads without a unique V-gene family were excluded. A later analysis removed 550 to 650 highly shared, low-generation-probability nucleotide sequences to deal with suspected cross-contamination and a sequencing artifact. For each public chain, a later analysis derived a clonal expansion index from normalized ranks of inferred template counts within each repertoire. A later analysis computed generation probabilities with a VDJ recombination model fitted to out-of-frame rearrangements, and checked the results against IGoR. A later analysis scored TCR-TCR, TCR-HLA and TCR-CMV co-occurrence with hypergeometric tests, applying a repertoire-size bias correction to TCR pairs. False discovery rates were estimated in a later analysis by permuting HLA or CMV assignments 20 times. In a later analysis, co-occurring TCRs were grouped with DBSCAN, and TCRdist sequence similarity was added when clustering was performed within HLA-allele-positive subsets. For co-occurrence clustering, repertoires with fewer than 30,000 or more than 120,000 public chains were excluded, along with four or five repertoires with anomalous nucleotide sharing. This is the immuneACCESS table as TCRdb keeps it, with only in-frame sequences that have V and J called. A part of the clones is gone; compared with another copy, unresolved V genes explain less than half, and the rest is unexplained. That table gives V, J and clone size, and the DNA gave D and trimming. This sample comprises about 120,000 clones, about 10% of them detected only once. The top ten hold 4% to 5% of the sample.

Sample: PBMCs. The receptor's source is a woman under 30 in good health and CMV-seropositive. The rearranged segments are TRBV6-5 and TRBJ1-2; no confident D gene assignment can be made. The base sequence is TGTGCCAGCAGTTACTCGATTTCGGCAGTCGGGTATGGCTACACCTTC. It codes for CASSYSISAVGYGYTF.